The text below deals with one T cell receptor beta chain. Data came from immunoSEQ multiplex PCR; TCRdb stores just in-frame clones and leaves some out. The profile shows tens of thousands of clones, about 89% of them singletons. These data come from a study of control samples from healthy donors and cancer patients. The V gene end was trimmed by 0 bases and the J gene end by 0 bases; junction bases not matched to a gene: 5. Germline V gene data show CDR1 as SGHRS and CDR2 as YFSETQ. The CDR3 has 16 residues. This receptor was identified in a woman aged 55-69 years in good health. Specimen: blood. V gene TRBV5-1 combines with J gene TRBJ1-1; 7 nucleotides align to TRBD1. In nucleotides, the CDR3 is TGCGCCAGCAGCTTGGGCAGGGGGGCCCTGAACACTGAAGCTTTCTTT. Amino acids: CASSLGRGALNTEAFF. The variable domain in full, completed from reference TRBV5-1 and TRBJ1-1, reads KAGVTQTPRYLIKTRGQQVTLSCSPISGHRSVSWYQQTPGQGLQFLFEYFSETQRNKGNFPGRFSGRQFSNSRSEMNVSTLELGDSALYLCASSLGRGALNTEAFFGQGTRLTVV.